The 5 T cell receptor beta chains below all came from one sample that was sequenced in a study of neurological immune-mediated disorders. TCRdb used MiXCR to reprocess the 5' RACE reads, holding one entry per CDR3 protein. The table lists 74,000 or so distinct CDR3 sequences, 9.4% of them singletons. Material for sequencing was PBMCs. These receptors originate from a man aged 45-65 years in good health.

The table lists this clonotype with many counts. V usage is TRBV14 and J usage is TRBJ2-7, with D possibly called TRBD1 or TRBD2 (6 bases each). The V end lost 2 bases, the J end lost 11 bases, and 13 bases lay between the germline ends. The CDR3 is 12 amino acids. Germline CDR1 reads SGHDN; CDR2 reads FVKESK. This chain's CDR3 is CASSQQEGTKYF. For the CDR3, the DNA is TGTGCCAGCAGCCAACAGGAGGGGACAAAGTACTTC.

The CDR3 is CASSLGLPTDTQYF. The CDR3 coding sequence is TGTGCCAGCAGTTTGGGACTTCCCACAGATACGCAGTATTTT. The V and J genes are TRBV6-5 and TRBJ2-3; perhaps TRBD2 as D (6 bases). The CDR3 consists of 14 residues. The ends were cut back, 4 bases at V and 2 bases at J, with 10 bases in the middle. Germline-derived CDR1 and CDR2 are MNHEY and SVGAGI.

The sample holds many counts of this clonotype. The J gene is TRBJ2-7, the V gene TRBV5-5; 10 bases line up with TRBD1. Germline-derived CDR1 and CDR2 are SGHKS and YYEKEE (reference sequence). This CDR3 has 15 amino acids. V trimming: 4 bases; J trimming: 2 bases; junction bases outside the gene matches: 6. CDR3 DNA: TGTGCCAGCAGCCTGGAGACAGGGGGCACCTACGAGCAGTACTTC. Translated, it gives CASSLETGGTYEQYF.

As to this clonotype: A clone one base away is much larger, so this may be a read error. V gene TRBV28 combines with J gene TRBJ1-4, with no clear D. This CDR3 contains 14 residues. V gave up 2 bases and J gave up 8 bases, with 12 bases separating them. In germline, CDR1 is MDHEN, CDR2 SYDVKM. The CDR3 loop is CASSLVTVREKLFF. DNA of the CDR3: TGTGCCAGCAGTTTAGTGACCGTTCGGGAAAAACTGTTTTTT.

This clonotype was recorded many times. The chain links TRBV5-1 to TRBJ2-1; 7 bases match TRBD1. J was trimmed by 5 bases and V by 4 bases; bases with no gene match: 9. The CDR3 runs 15 residues. CDR1 is SGHRS and CDR2 is YFSETQ in the germline V gene. The CDR3: CASSLRQGRNNEQFF. The DNA of the CDR3 is TGCGCCAGCAGCCTCCGACAGGGTAGAAACAATGAGCAGTTCTTC.